This T cell receptor (beta chain) derives from a study of cytomegalovirus exposure and HLA in healthy donors. Findings and limits, study-wide: Previously analyzed data showed that most TCR beta V segments were productive at a frequency of about 87% or about 30%. Cytomegalovirus-associated status was assigned to roughly 160 TCR beta chains. Rare TCR sequences predominated, though certain public TCRs were found in many donors.

Trimming took off 2 bases at V and 2 bases at J, with 9 bases between the two ends. CDR1 is KGHSH, CDR2 LQKENI, per germline. The CDR3 is 14 amino acids. Note on this clone: Its antigen remains unknown.

13 Jbeta primers and 60 Vbeta primers were used for the PCR. Generated by immunoSEQ multiplex PCR, the TCRdb table keeps only in-frame clones and is missing some. The data hold approximately 95,000 clones, with around four fifths observed a single time. The source is a woman aged 40-49 years in good health and CMV-seropositive. This chain joins TRBV18 and TRBJ1-1; TRBD1 is a possible D gene (5 bases). The source material was PBMCs. CDR3: CASSPSGGNTEAFF. The CDR3 DNA reads as TGTGCCAGCTCACCAAGCGGGGGAAACACTGAAGCTTTCTTT.